Shown below are 24 T cell receptor beta chains from a single sample sequenced in a study of blood T cell repertoires in COVID-19. Profiling relied on immunoSEQ multiplex PCR, and the TCRdb table lists in-frame clones only, not all of them. This table has 50,000 to 70,000 clones, about 85% appearing once. The sample consisted of peripheral blood. All receptors derive from a woman aged 70-85 years with active COVID-19.

V and J are TRBV28 and TRBJ1-1; TRBD1 might be the D (5 bases). V was clipped by 2 bases and J by 7 bases, with 11 bases between them. Germline-derived CDR1 and CDR2 are MDHEN and SYDVKM. There are 13 residues in the CDR3. The CDR3 sequence: CASSLKGRDEAFF. CDR3 bases: TGTGCCAGCAGTTTAAAGGGGCGGGATGAAGCTTTCTTT.

This chain uses TRBV7-8 with TRBJ1-2, with D possibly being TRBD1 (6 bases). V lost 1 base and J 6 bases, leaving 12 bases between the germline ends. CDR1 and CDR2 from the germline V gene are SGHVS and FQNEAQ. CDR3 length equals 14 residues. This chain's CDR3 is CASSLGQEVNGYTF. The CDR3, as DNA: TGTGCCAGCAGCTTAGGACAGGAAGTAAATGGCTACACCTTC.

This clone was detected only a few times. The chain combines TRBV4-2 with TRBJ1-5; TRBD1 matches 8 bases. Germline V gene sequence: CDR1 LGHNA, CDR2 YNFKEQ. This CDR3 is built from 18 residues. Trimming cost V 0 bases and J 0 bases; bases outside gene matches: 7. CDR3 in amino acids: CASSQEGRGLSSNQPQHF. CDR3 DNA: TGTGCCAGCAGCCAAGAAGGCAGGGGGCTTTCTAGCAATCAGCCCCAGCATTTT.

This sequence joins TRBV7-2 and TRBJ2-3, with D hard to call. This CDR3 comprises 14 residues. V was shortened by 5 bases and J by 1 base, with 10 bases between the two germline ends. Germline lookup yields CDR1 SGHTA and CDR2 FQGNSA. The CDR3 coding sequence is TGTGCCAGCAGCCCACATAGCCGCACAGATACGCAGTATTTT. Translated, it gives CASSPHSRTDTQYF. Full variable domain (missing parts from reference TRBV7-2 and TRBJ2-3): GAGVSQSPSNKVTEKGKDVELRCDPISGHTALYWYRQSLGQGLEFLIYFQGNSAPDKSGLPSDRFSAERTGGSVSTLTIQRTQQEDSAVYLCASSPHSRTDTQYFGPGTRLTVL.

The chain combines TRBV7-6 with TRBJ2-7, with 12 bases lining up with TRBD1. The CDR3 covers 16 residues. Germline-derived CDR1 and CDR2 are SGHVS and FNYEAQ. V lost 5 bases, J lost 6 bases, and 11 bases stayed unmatched. The CDR3 coding sequence is TGTGCCAGCAGCCCAACCGGGACAGGGGGCTGGTCCGAGCAGTACTTC. Its protein product is CASSPTGTGGWSEQYF.

The rearrangement joins TRBV30 to TRBJ2-2, with TRBD2 identical over 13 bases. The length of the CDR3 is 17 residues. The V and J ends lost 0 bases and 7 bases, in that order; junction bases with no gene match: 8. The germline V gene encodes CDR1 GTSNPN and CDR2 SVGIG (reference sequence). DNA of the CDR3: TGTGCCTGGAGTGTACTAGCGGGAGGGCCTTCGATCGGGGAGCTGTTTTTT. Residues: CAWSVLAGGPSIGELFF.

The rearrangement joins TRBV7-3 to TRBJ2-3; 9 bases align to TRBD1. The CDR3 totals 16 residues. Looked up from germline, CDR1 is SGHTA and CDR2 is FQGTGA. With V trimmed by 1 base and J by 2 bases, 4 bases remained unmatched. CDR3 DNA: TGTGCCAGCAGCTTAATGGACAGGGGAACCACAGATACGCAGTATTTT. Translated, it gives CASSLMDRGTTDTQYF.

This sequence joins TRBV15 and TRBJ2-3, with unresolved D. Germline assignment: CDR1 LNHNV and CDR2 YYDKDF (reference sequence). With 2 bases removed from V and 0 bases from J, the gap between germline ends came to 12 bases. The CDR3 consists of 16 residues. This CDR3 reads CATSRKKPTSTDTQYF. As DNA, the CDR3 is TGTGCCACCAGCAGAAAAAAACCCACTAGCACAGATACGCAGTATTTT.

CDR3 residues: CASSLPGPNYGYTF. DNA for the CDR3: TGCGCCAGCAGCTTGCCAGGGCCCAACTATGGCTACACCTTC. The chain has TRBV5-1 and TRBJ1-2, with TRBD1 as a possible D gene (5 bases). The CDR3 has 14 residues. V dropped 1 base and J dropped 2 bases, with 9 bases sitting between them. The V gene's germline CDR1 is SGHRS and CDR2 YFSETQ.

CDR3 region: CASSTGVRTGLHGYTF. CDR3 DNA: TGTGCCAGCAGTACAGGGGTTAGGACAGGGTTACATGGCTACACCTTC. V usage is TRBV5-6 and J usage is TRBJ1-2, with 8 bases that match TRBD1. There are 16 residues in the CDR3. Germline CDR1 SGHDT, CDR2 YYEEEE. Trimming took 5 bases from V and 6 from J; bases not matched to a gene: 15.

This clone was detected once. The rearrangement links TRBV9 to TRBJ1-2, with 9 positions matching TRBD1. J gave up 4 bases and V 4 bases, and 14 bases lay outside the gene matches. Germline V lookup: CDR1 SGDLS, CDR2 YYNGEE. This CDR3 spans 17 amino acids. The CDR3 DNA follows: TGTGCCAGCAGCCCCCAGCCGGGTCCGACAGGGGGCTATGGCTACACCTTC. Residues: CASSPQPGPTGGYGYTF.

This clone was seen a handful of times. The chain links TRBV28 to TRBJ1-4; 7 bases match TRBD1. The CDR3 is 15 residues long. Germline CDR1 reads MDHEN; CDR2 reads SYDVKM. Germline trimming cut 6 bases from V and 8 bases from J; bases unmatched to any gene: 12. In nucleotides, the CDR3 is TGTGCCAGCAGCCCCCCGAGACAGGGTTCAGAAAAACTGTTTTTT. It encodes CASSPPRQGSEKLFF.

The V and J genes are TRBV5-6 and TRBJ2-1; possible D gene TRBD1, 5 bases. The CDR3 is made up of 12 amino acids. Germline V gene lookup returns CDR1 SGHDT and CDR2 YYEEEE. V was cut by 5 bases and J by 10 bases, with 13 bases left in between. Here the CDR3 DNA reads TGTGCCAGCAGGGGGCCGAACTCCGAGCAGTTCTTC. Translation: CASRGPNSEQFF.

The rearrangement joins TRBV24-1 to TRBJ2-1; 12 bases are a match to TRBD2. Germline lookup yields CDR1 KGHDR and CDR2 SFDVKD. The CDR3 has 18 amino acids. V dropped 4 bases and J dropped 0; count of bases not matched to a gene: 6. CDR3 protein: CATSDLGLAGPSYNEQFF. CDR3 in DNA: TGTGCCACCAGTGACCTAGGACTAGCGGGACCCTCCTACAATGAGCAGTTCTTC.

V is TRBV18 and J is TRBJ1-5; D gene ambiguous. The CDR3 covers 17 residues. V lost 2 bases to trimming and J lost 6 bases, with 20 bases between them. CDR1 is KGHSH, CDR2 LQKENI, per germline. The CDR3 region is CASSPGQTSPNGQPQHF. CDR3 nucleotides: TGTGCCAGCTCACCAGGGCAGACAAGTCCGAACGGTCAGCCCCAGCATTTT.

The chain has TRBV10-3 and TRBJ1-1; 7 bases are a match to TRBD1. V shed 7 bases and J 4 bases; nucleotides not matched to a gene: 15. Germline lookup yields CDR1 ENHRY and CDR2 SYGVKD. The CDR3 contains 16 residues. CDR3 DNA: TGTGCCATCAACCACGAAGGAACAGGGGAAGGCACTGAAGCTTTCTTT. This sequence encodes CAINHEGTGEGTEAFF.

This chain connects TRBV6-5 to TRBJ2-1, with D perhaps TRBD2 (6 bases). CDR3 size: 13 residues. CDR1 MNHEY and CDR2 SVGAGI come from the germline V gene. Between the trimmed V and J ends, which lost 7 bases and 2 bases, there was a span of 9 bases. The CDR3 DNA sequence: TGTGCCAGCACGCGCGGGGCCTACAATGAGCAGTTCTTC. It is translated as CASTRGAYNEQFF.

CDR3 sequence reads: CASRVQGTDTQYF. CDR3 sequence (DNA): TGTGCCAGCAGGGTACAGGGGACAGATACGCAGTATTTT. The chain has TRBV27 and TRBJ2-3; 7 bases align to TRBD1. Trimming removed 6 bases from V and 3 bases from J; junction bases left unmatched: 3. Germline V gives CDR1 MNHEY, CDR2 SMNVEV (reference sequence). The CDR3 is made up of 13 amino acids.

This clone was observed a few times. The rearrangement links TRBV30 to TRBJ2-7, with TRBD1 matching 8 bases. Germline V gene sequence: CDR1 GTSNPN, CDR2 SVGIG (reference sequence). The CDR3 totals 11 residues. With V trimmed by 7 bases and J by 6 bases, 5 bases remained unmatched. CDR3 amino acids: CASDTGGEQYF. Written as DNA, the CDR3 is TGTGCCTCCGACACAGGGGGCGAGCAGTACTTC.

The rearrangement uses TRBV12-3 or TRBV12-4 and TRBJ1-5; weak D call: TRBD1 (6 bases). V dropped 8 bases and J dropped 6 bases, with 14 bases sitting between them. The CDR3 spans 13 residues. The CDR3 nucleotides are TGTGCCAGCGGCCGGGACATTTTTCAGCCCCAGCATTTT. It encodes CASGRDIFQPQHF.

The chain has TRBV6-2 or TRBV6-3 and TRBJ1-5, with D possibly being TRBD1 (5 bases). CDR1 and CDR2 (germline): MNHEY, SVGEGT. V shed 0 bases and J shed 3 bases, with 9 bases lying between them. The CDR3 has 15 residues. CDR3 residues: CASSYSGQLNQPQHF. Written as DNA, the CDR3 is TGTGCCAGCAGTTACTCGGGGCAGCTCAATCAGCCCCAGCATTTT.

J is TRBJ2-3 and V is TRBV21-1; TRBD2 is the table's D call and was not checked against the DNA. TRBV21-1 is a pseudogene. The CDR3 covers 22 residues. This CDR3 is CASSKGGGVGLEWGDSTDTQYF. The CDR3 nucleotides are TGTGCCAGCAGCAAAGGTGGCGGGGTTGGACTAGAATGGGGGGACAGCACAGATACGCAGTATTTT.

The chain has TRBV5-1 and TRBJ2-1, with D perhaps TRBD2 (5 bases). The CDR3 spans 15 residues. Germline assignment: CDR1 SGHRS and CDR2 YFSETQ. V shed 0 bases and J shed 9 bases, with 16 bases lying between them. CDR3 loop: CASSLGELVSGEQFF. In DNA form, the CDR3 reads TGCGCCAGCAGCTTGGGGGAGTTAGTCTCAGGTGAGCAGTTCTTC.

Only a few counts were recorded for this clone. The chain employs TRBV27 and TRBJ1-3; maybe TRBD1 (5 bases). The ends were cut back, 6 bases at V and 2 bases at J, with 11 bases in the middle. Germline CDR1 is MNHEY and CDR2 is SMNVEV (reference sequence). This CDR3 comprises 14 residues. CDR3 loop: CASSHWGAGNTIYF. The CDR3 nucleotides read TGTGCCAGCAGCCACTGGGGGGCTGGAAACACCATATATTTT.